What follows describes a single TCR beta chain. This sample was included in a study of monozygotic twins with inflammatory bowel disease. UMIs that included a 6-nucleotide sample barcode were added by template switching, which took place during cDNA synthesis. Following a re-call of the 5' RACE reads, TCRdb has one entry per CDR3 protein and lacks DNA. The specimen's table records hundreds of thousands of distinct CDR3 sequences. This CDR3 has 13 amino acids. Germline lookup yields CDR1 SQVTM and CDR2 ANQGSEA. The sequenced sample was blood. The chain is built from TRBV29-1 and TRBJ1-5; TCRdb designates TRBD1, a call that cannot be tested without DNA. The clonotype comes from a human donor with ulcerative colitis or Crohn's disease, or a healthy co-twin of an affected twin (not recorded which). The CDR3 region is CSVAGGGNQPQHF.